This T cell receptor (beta chain) was sequenced for a study of T cell repertoires in cytomegalovirus infection. Study details: Recently identified HLA-C-restricted CMV epitopes and well-studied HLA-B-restricted CMV epitopes were used by the study. CMV infection plus the matching HLA type was flagged by public TCR beta signatures.

Overall study results and limits: Cumulated frequencies of public TCR beta families served to identify carriers of CMV plus the relevant HLA. Across the ex vivo response, the dominant clonotypes were HLA-C-restricted CMV-specific TCR beta clonotypes.

The CDR3 covers 12 residues. Germline assignment: CDR1 SGHTA and CDR2 FQGTGA. Trimming pared 5 bases from V and 9 bases from J, leaving 8 bases between. TCRdb processed the reads anew with MiXCR; each CDR3 protein has one entry. The sample comprises under 500,000 distinct CDR3 sequences, more than 40% of which are singletons, and roughly two fifths rests with the top ten. In the case of this clonotype: What it binds is not known.

V and J are TRBV7-3 and TRBJ1-6; no definite D call. This TCR derives from a human donor in good health (CMV status not recorded). Some clones in this sample may be carry-over from other donors' samples. The sequencing here drew on cultured PBMCs, taken from culture after CMV antigen stimulation. Here the CDR3 reads CASSGSVSPLHF. CDR3 DNA sequence: TGTGCCAGCAGCGGGAGTGTTTCACCCCTCCACTTT.